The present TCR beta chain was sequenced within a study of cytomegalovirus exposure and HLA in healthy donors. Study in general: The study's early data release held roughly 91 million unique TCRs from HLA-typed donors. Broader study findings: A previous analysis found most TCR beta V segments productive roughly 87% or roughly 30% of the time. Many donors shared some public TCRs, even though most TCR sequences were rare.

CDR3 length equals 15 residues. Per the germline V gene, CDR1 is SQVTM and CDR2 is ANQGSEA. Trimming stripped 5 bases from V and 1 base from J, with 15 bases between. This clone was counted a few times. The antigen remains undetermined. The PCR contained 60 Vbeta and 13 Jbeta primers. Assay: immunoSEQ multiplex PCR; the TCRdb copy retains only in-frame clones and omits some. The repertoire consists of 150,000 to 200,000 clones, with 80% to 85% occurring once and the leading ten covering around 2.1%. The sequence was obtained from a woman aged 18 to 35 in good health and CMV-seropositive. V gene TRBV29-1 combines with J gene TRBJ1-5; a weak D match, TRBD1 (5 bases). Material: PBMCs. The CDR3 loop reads CSVLDSGGSNQPQHF. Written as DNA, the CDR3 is TGCAGCGTTCTTGACAGCGGAGGGAGCAATCAGCCCCAGCATTTT.